One sample yielded the 27 T cell receptor beta chains listed below, sequenced in a study of tumor and adjacent non-tumor tissue in lung cancer. The library came from three nested PCR rounds adapted from ARM-PCR protocols. TCRdb re-called the multiplex PCR reads through MiXCR, storing one row per CDR3 protein. This sample has about 80,000 distinct CDR3 sequences; 72% occur once, and the top ten carry about a tenth. This sample's RNA came from whole unsorted tissue. Material for sequencing was lung tumor tissue. The origin of the receptors is a woman between 35 and 50 years old with non-small cell lung cancer.

This clonotype was observed a few times. A much larger clone lies a single base off, so this may be a read error. V gene TRBV6-1 combines with J gene TRBJ1-5; D is unresolved. Germline V gives CDR1 MNHNS, CDR2 SASEGT. The CDR3 runs 14 residues. CDR3 coding DNA: TGTGCCAGCAGTGATTCCGCTTCGAGTCAGTCCCAGCATTTT. It encodes CASSDSASSQSQHF.

Details on this clonotype: Germline is not matched at one junction end, which may reflect a read error. The chain couples TRBV5-4 to TRBJ2-2; TRBD2 matches at 14 bases. The CDR3 loop spans 19 amino acids. CDR1 and CDR2 from the germline V gene are SGHNT and YYREEE (reference sequence). The CDR3 spells CVSITRGLAGASNTGELFF. In nucleotides, the CDR3 is TGTGTCAGCATTACGAGGGGACTAGCGGGAGCATCGAACACCGGGGAGCTGTTTTTT. The full variable domain, in which reference TRBV5-4 and TRBJ2-2 provide the parts outside the CDR3, is ETGVTQSPTHLIKTRGQQVTLRCSSQSGHNTVSWYQQALGQGPQFIFQYYREEENGRGNFPPRFSGLQFPNYSSELNVNALELDDSALYLCVSITRGLAGASNTGELFFGEGSRLTVL.

For this clonotype: In this CDR3 the conserved last residue, phenylalanine or tryptophan, is missing, so a read error is likely. The rearrangement links TRBV5-1 to TRBJ2-7, with TRBD2 as a possible D gene (5 bases). Trimming took 2 bases from V and 3 from J, leaving 12 bases between them. Germline loops: CDR1 SGHRS, CDR2 YFSETQ. The CDR3 is made up of 14 amino acids. The CDR3 DNA reads as TGCGCCAGCAGCTTTTACGGACTGGTCTACGAGCAGTACATC. This codes for CASSFYGLVYEQYI.

The CDR3 here is CASSPIADRAHEQYF. As DNA, the CDR3 is TGTGCCAGCAGCCCGATCGCTGACAGGGCCCACGAGCAGTACTTC. The chain employs TRBV28 and TRBJ2-7; 7 positions agree with TRBD1. This CDR3 is built from 15 residues. CDR1 and CDR2 (germline): MDHEN, SYDVKM. V lost 6 bases and J lost 5; bases outside the gene matches: 13.

In DNA form, the CDR3 reads TGCGCCAGCAGCCCGGGCCGGCTAGTGGGTACGGATGAGCAGTTCTTC. Protein sequence: CASSPGRLVGTDEQFF. This chain joins TRBV5-1 and TRBJ2-1; D gene uncertain. CDR1 and CDR2 (germline): SGHRS, YFSETQ. Trimming shortened V by 4 bases and J by 8 bases, and 22 bases separated the two germline ends. CDR3 length equals 16 residues.

This clonotype was picked up a small number of times. V and J are TRBV5-1 and TRBJ2-5; 9 bases map to TRBD1. The CDR3 is 16 amino acids. CDR1 and CDR2 from the germline V gene are SGHRS and YFSETQ. V lost 4 bases to trimming and J lost 4 bases; unmatched junction nucleotides: 11. Here the CDR3 reads CASSANSQGAGETQYF. The CDR3, as DNA: TGCGCCAGCAGCGCTAACTCACAGGGGGCTGGAGAGACCCAGTACTTC.

This clonotype has a count of ten or more. A much larger clonotype is one base distant, so this may be a read error. The chain is built from TRBV11-2 and TRBJ2-7; 11 bases align to TRBD1. Germline V CDR1 and CDR2: SGHAT, FQNNGV. CDR3 length equals 15 residues. The CDR3 DNA is TGTGCCAGCAGCCTCGGGACAGGGGGATCCTACGGGCAGTACTTC. Translated: CASSLGTGGSYGQYF.

On this clonotype: Germline and junction disagree at one end, which may indicate a read error. The chain recombines TRBV11-1 with TRBJ1-2; no clear D gene. Germline V lookup: CDR1 SGHAT, CDR2 FQDESV (reference sequence). The CDR3 spans 17 residues. This CDR3 is CTSSRYSVTGINYGYTF. The CDR3 DNA follows: TGTACCAGCAGCCGATACTCCGTGACGGGTATCAACTATGGCTACACCTTC.

To note about this clonotype: The germline gene is not matched at one end of the junction; a read error may be the cause. The chain couples TRBV25-1 to TRBJ2-7, with D perhaps TRBD1 or TRBD2 (5 bases each). The CDR3 consists of 13 residues. The germline V gene has CDR1 MGHDK and CDR2 SYGVNS. The CDR3 protein is CARLPGPAYGQYF. The CDR3 nucleotides read TGTGCCAGACTCCCGGGACCAGCCTACGGGCAGTACTTC.

As for this clonotype: No conserved phenylalanine or tryptophan ends this CDR3, so it is likely a read error. V and J are TRBV29-1 and TRBJ2-1, with D possibly TRBD1 on 6 matching bases. CDR3 length: 13 residues. The V gene's germline CDR1 is SQVTM and CDR2 ANQGSEA. Trimming shortened V by 7 bases and J by 8 bases, and 18 bases separated the two germline ends. CDR3 in DNA: TGCAGCGCCCGAACAGGGCTATTCGATGAGCAGTTCTAC. Its translation is CSARTGLFDEQFY.

This clonotype came up once. Relative to the germline gene, one junction end is altered; a read error may explain this. The chain links TRBV29-1 to TRBJ1-6; D might be TRBD1 (6 bases). This CDR3 has 13 amino acids. The germline gives CDR1 SQVTM, CDR2 ANQGSEA. Written as DNA, the CDR3 is TGCGGCGTTGCGGACAGCGATAATTCACCCCTCCGCTTT. Encoded protein: CGVADSDNSPLRF.

This clonotype was recorded at least ten times. This chain links TRBV13 with TRBJ2-3; 8 bases line up with TRBD2. CDR1 is PRHDT, CDR2 FYEKMQ, per germline (reference sequence). V trimming: 6 bases; J trimming: 0 bases; junction bases outside the gene matches: 5. The CDR3 is 15 amino acids. Here the CDR3 reads CASREAGVSTDTQYF. In DNA, the CDR3 is TGTGCCAGCAGGGAAGCGGGAGTTAGCACAGATACGCAGTATTTT.

This clonotype has only a few counts. A much bigger clone sits one base away, suggesting this may be a read error. This rearrangement joins TRBV28 to TRBJ1-1; no clear D gene. The CDR3 loop spans 14 amino acids. Germline values: CDR1 MDHEN, CDR2 SYDVKM. The CDR3 DNA reads TGTGCCAACAGTCACTATAACCCGAACACTGAAGCTTTCTTT. Protein product: CANSHYNPNTEAFF.

A remark on this clonotype: This may be a read error, as it is one base from a much larger clone. The V call is TRBV2, the J call TRBJ2-5; perhaps TRBD1 as D (5 bases). Germline CDR1 SNHLY, CDR2 FYNNEI. V lost 6 bases to trimming and J lost 7 bases, with 12 bases between them. The CDR3 is made up of 12 amino acids. CDR3: CASRGPSRTQYF. DNA for the CDR3: TGTGCCAGCAGGGGGCCCTCGAGGACCCAGTACTTC.

This clonotype was seen just once. Compared with germline, one end of the junction differs, possibly owing to a read error. The J gene is TRBJ1-5, the V gene TRBV12-3 or TRBV12-4, with D perhaps matching TRBD1 (6 bases). The CDR3 loop spans 15 amino acids. CDR3 coding DNA: TGTGCCAGCAGTAATCTGGAACAGGGCAATCAGACCCAGCATTTT. Encoded protein: CASSNLEQGNQTQHF.

This clonotype was counted at least ten times. This sequence joins TRBV10-3 and TRBJ2-3; weak D call: TRBD2 (5 bases). The CDR3 has 12 residues. Germline V gene data show CDR1 as ENHRY and CDR2 as SYGVKD. Trimming took 8 bases from V and 5 from J, leaving 11 bases between them. The CDR3 region is CAIGHEGDTQYF. In DNA form, the CDR3 reads TGTGCCATCGGGCACGAGGGAGATACGCAGTATTTT.

A note on this clonotype: At one boundary the junction diverges from the germline segment, which might be a read error. The rearrangement joins TRBV6-5 to TRBJ1-2; TRBD1 aligns across 7 bases. This CDR3 is 13 amino acids long. Germline CDR1 and CDR2: MNHEY and SVGAGI. In nucleotides, the CDR3 is TGTGCCAGCAGTTACCAGGGGGGCGATGGCTGCACCTTC. Protein product: CASSYQGGDGCTF.

In this sample, this clonotype turned up a few times. One junction end does not reproduce the germline sequence, and a read error may be involved. This sequence joins TRBV5-4 and TRBJ2-6, with 10 bases lining up with TRBD2. The germline V gene has CDR1 SGHNT and CDR2 YYREEE (reference sequence). This CDR3 spans 18 amino acids. CDR3 sequence (DNA): TGTGCCTGCAGCCCCGGACTAGCGGTTAGCTCTGGGGCCAACGTCCTGACTTTC. Translating it yields CACSPGLAVSSGANVLTF.

In regard to this clonotype: The junction does not match germline at one end; this may be a read error. V usage is TRBV15 and J usage is TRBJ2-2, with D maybe TRBD1 (5 bases). Germline assignment: CDR1 LNHNV and CDR2 YYDKDF (reference sequence). The CDR3 has 14 residues. In nucleotides, the CDR3 is TGTGCCATCAGCCTAAGGGGTTGGGCCGGGGAGCTGTTTTTT. Its translation is CAISLRGWAGELFF.

Notes on this clonotype: The CDR3 end shows no conserved phenylalanine or tryptophan, and so a read error is likely. This chain joins TRBV11-2 and TRBJ1-1, with D possibly TRBD1 on 5 matching bases. Germline lookup yields CDR1 SGHAT and CDR2 FQNNGV. CDR3 size: 14 residues. Deletions cut 0 bases from V and 11 bases from J, with 16 bases between. The CDR3 reads CASSLDVQGWGAFI. The DNA of the CDR3 is TGTGCCAGCAGCTTAGACGTGCAGGGCTGGGGGGCTTTCATT.

As concerns this clonotype: The junction departs from the called germline gene at one end, perhaps through a read error. This chain joins TRBV5-8 and TRBJ1-5; D is undetermined. CDR3 length: 12 amino acids. The germline V gene has CDR1 SGHTS and CDR2 YDEGEE. The CDR3, as DNA: TGTGCCAGTAGCTTAAGGTATCCGCCCCAGCATTTT. Translating it yields CASSLRYPPQHF.

This clonotype was seen once. The rearrangement uses TRBV7-9 and TRBJ1-1, with unresolved D. The V and J ends lost 7 bases and 6 bases respectively, with 12 bases between them. The CDR3 runs to 12 residues. Germline-derived CDR1 and CDR2 are SEHNR and FQNEAQ (reference sequence). CDR3 sequence reads: CASNPVYAEAFF. The CDR3 DNA is TGTGCCAGCAACCCAGTATACGCTGAAGCTTTCTTT.

This clonotype has a single count. A much more abundant neighbour one base away suggests this may be a read error. CDR3 region: CVSTFSQGLAFF. The DNA of the CDR3 is TGTGTCAGCACTTTCTCCCAGGGGCTGGCTTTCTTT. This chain uses TRBV28 with TRBJ1-1, with TRBD1 as a possible D gene (6 bases). Per the germline V gene, CDR1 is MDHEN and CDR2 is SYDVKM. The CDR3 length is 12 residues.

This clonotype has a count of ten or more. This chain uses TRBV13 with TRBJ2-3; D not resolved. Trimming removed 1 base from V and 2 bases from J, with 10 bases in between. This CDR3 region has 15 residues. Germline-derived CDR1 and CDR2 are PRHDT and FYEKMQ (reference sequence). The CDR3, as DNA: TGTGCCAGCAGCTTAGACCTCTCCTACACAGATACGCAGTATTTT. It translates to CASSLDLSYTDTQYF.

In regard to this clonotype: The junction differs from germline at one of its ends, possibly a read error. The J gene is TRBJ1-5, the V gene TRBV10-2; 7 nucleotides align to TRBD1. The CDR3 extends over 13 amino acids. CDR1 and CDR2 from the germline V gene are WSHSY and SAAADI. CDR3 coding DNA: TGCGTCAGCAGTGACAGGGCCAATCAGGCCCAGCATTTT. Its translation: CVSSDRANQAQHF.

On this clonotype: A junction end diverges from the germline sequence, so it may reflect a read error. The V call is TRBV5-8, the J call TRBJ2-6; either TRBD1 or TRBD2 may supply D (5 bases each). This CDR3 contains 16 residues. Per the germline V gene, CDR1 is SGHTS and CDR2 is YDEGEE. Here the CDR3 DNA reads TGTGCCAGCAGCCTTGGGAGCTTCTCTGGGGCCAACGTCCTGATTTTC. Its protein product is CASSLGSFSGANVLIF.

In the case of this clonotype: The final CDR3 position lacks the conserved phenylalanine or tryptophan, pointing to a likely read error. This sequence joins TRBV11-2 and TRBJ2-1; 11 bases fit TRBD2. This CDR3 region has 18 residues. V was pared by 4 bases and J by 10 bases, with 18 bases of the junction left unmatched. Germline V gene sequence: CDR1 SGHAT, CDR2 FQNNGV. CDR3 protein: CASSSRIATSGGLREQFL. The CDR3 coding sequence is TGTGCCAGCAGCTCACGCATCGCAACTAGCGGGGGACTAAGGGAGCAGTTCCTC.